These 5 T cell receptor beta chains originate from one sample sequenced in a study of cytomegalovirus exposure and HLA in healthy donors. Clones were sequenced by immunoSEQ multiplex PCR, and TCRdb holds only the in-frame ones, with some missing. There are under 250,000 clones in the sample; approximately 84% occur only once, and around 12% lies in the top ten. The sequenced sample consisted of PBMCs. All receptors derive from a man between 18 and 35 years old in good health and CMV-seropositive.

The gene calls are TRBV28 and TRBJ1-1; no firm D call. Germline CDR1 and CDR2: MDHEN and SYDVKM. Trimming pared 6 bases from V and 2 bases from J, leaving 10 bases between. CDR3 length: 13 residues. For the CDR3, the DNA is TGTGCCAGCAGCTTTAGAATCAACACTGAAGCTTTCTTT. Protein product: CASSFRINTEAFF.

The CDR3 here is CASSASGPWGNEQFF. Here the CDR3 DNA reads TGTGCCAGCAGCGCTAGCGGTCCGTGGGGGAATGAGCAGTTCTTC. V usage is TRBV11-2 and J usage is TRBJ2-1; 7 bases align to TRBD2. With V trimmed by 5 bases and J by 7 bases, 11 bases remained unmatched. CDR3 length equals 15 residues. Germline V gene lookup returns CDR1 SGHAT and CDR2 FQNNGV.

This clone appeared once. The chain uses TRBV12-5 and TRBJ2-7; 7 nucleotides align to TRBD1. The CDR3 runs 15 residues. V was pared by 0 bases and J by 7 bases, with 9 bases of the junction left unmatched. CDR1 is LGHNT, CDR2 FRNRAP, per germline. This CDR3 is CASGLVLRGRQEQYF. The DNA for the CDR3 is TGTGCTAGTGGTTTGGTACTTAGGGGGCGCCAGGAGCAGTACTTC.

The chain recombines TRBV5-4 with TRBJ1-2; D is undetermined. This CDR3 has 13 residues. Germline V CDR1 and CDR2: SGHNT, YYREEE (reference sequence). V was cut by 0 bases and J by 4 bases, with 7 bases left in between. Here the CDR3 reads CASSLDPSYGYTF. CDR3 in DNA: TGTGCCAGCAGCTTGGACCCGAGCTATGGCTACACCTTC.

The CDR3 DNA follows: TGTGCCAGCACCCAAAGTACTGAAGCTTTCTTT. Translated, it gives CASTQSTEAFF. V and J are TRBV6-6 and TRBJ1-1; D not resolved. The CDR3 consists of 11 residues. Trimming left V 7 bases short and J 5 bases short, with 8 bases between. Germline CDR1 is MNHNY and CDR2 is SVGAGI (reference sequence).